These T cell receptor beta chains were read from a single sample in a study of PD-1 blockade in classical Hodgkin lymphoma. Clones were sequenced by immunoSEQ multiplex PCR, and TCRdb holds only the in-frame ones, with some missing. The top ten hold approximately 4% of the sample, which has around 35,000 clones, around 68% seen once. This specimen was peripheral blood mononuclear cells (PBMCs), taken before the fourth cycle of nivolumab. These receptors originate from a human donor with classical Hodgkin lymphoma. The CDR3 runs from the conserved cysteine through the conserved F or W. A D gene is named only where the DNA matches it firmly. Expanded clones are given a class, and other clones once, few, many or no size at all.

>TRBV7-8|NA|NA|TRBJ1-1
TGTGCCAGCAGCTTAGCGTCATCCTTGAACACTGAAGCTTTCTTT
CASSLASSLNTEAFF
>TRBV4-1|NA|NA|TRBJ2-7
TGCGCCAGCAGCCAAGATCGGAGCGAGGTGTGGTACGAGCAGTACTTC
CASSQDRSEVWYEQYF
>TRBV9|NA|once|TRBJ2-5
TGTGCCAGCAGCGTAGGTGAAACTAGCTTGGAGACCCAGTACTTC
CASSVGETSLETQYF
>TRBV11-2|TRBD1|NA|TRBJ1-2
TGTGCCAGCAGTCAAGACAGGGACTATGGCTACACCTTC
CASSQDRDYGYTF
>TRBV7-2|TRBD2|NA|TRBJ2-1
TGTGCCAGCAGATTGACTAGCGGGACTCTCAATGAGCAGTTCTTC
CASRLTSGTLNEQFF
>TRBV7-9|NA|NA|TRBJ2-3
TGTGCCAGCAGCTTGCCGACAACTAGCACAGATACGCAGTATTTT
CASSLPTTSTDTQYF
>TRBV10-3|TRBD1|NA|TRBJ2-7
TGTGCCATCCTAGACAGGGGATCCTACGAGCAGTACTTC
CAILDRGSYEQYF
>TRBV4-1|NA|NA|TRBJ2-7
TGCGCCAGCAGCCAAAACGGGGCGAACTTCGAGGAGCAGTACTTC
CASSQNGANFEEQYF
>TRBV7-9|NA|NA|TRBJ2-7
TGTGCCAGCAGCTTAAGCGGCTCCTACGAGCAGTACTTC
CASSLSGSYEQYF
>TRBV29-1|TRBD1|NA|TRBJ2-7
TGCAGCGCAGCCGGGACAGGGGGCTCCTACGAGCAGTACTTC
CSAAGTGGSYEQYF
>TRBV10-3|TRBD2|NA|TRBJ2-2
TGTGCCACAGGACTAGCGGGAGCCGGGGAGCTGTTTTTT
CATGLAGAGELFF
>TRBV7-9|TRBD1|few|TRBJ2-2
TGTGCCAGCAGCTTCCCGGGACAGGAAATTGACGGGGAGCTGTTTTTT
CASSFPGQEIDGELFF
>TRBV7-2|NA|once|TRBJ2-3
TGTGCCAGCAGCTTAGCGGTCCACGCGGATACGCAGTATTTT
CASSLAVHADTQYF
>TRBV25-1|NA|once|TRBJ2-3
TGTGCCAGCAGTAGGGTCACAGATACGCAGTATTTT
CASSRVTDTQYF
>TRBV29-1|NA|medium-sized|TRBJ1-1
TGCAGCGTCAAGCCTCGAACTGAAGCTTTCTTT
CSVKPRTEAFF
>TRBV7-2|TRBD2|once|TRBJ2-5
TGTGCCAGCAGCCCAGCCCTAGCGGGAGCGCGTGAGACCCAGTACTTC
CASSPALAGARETQYF
>TRBV6-5|NA|once|TRBJ2-7
TGTGCCAGCACGTCCGGAACCTACGAGCAGTACTTC
CASTSGTYEQYF
>TRBV5-6|NA|NA|TRBJ2-2
TGTGCCAGCAGCTTGGAGCAGCGCACCGGGGAGCTGTTTTTT
CASSLEQRTGELFF
>TRBV4-3|NA|few|TRBJ2-3
TGCGCCAGCAGCCAAGAATGGAGCACAGATACGCAGTATTTT
CASSQEWSTDTQYF